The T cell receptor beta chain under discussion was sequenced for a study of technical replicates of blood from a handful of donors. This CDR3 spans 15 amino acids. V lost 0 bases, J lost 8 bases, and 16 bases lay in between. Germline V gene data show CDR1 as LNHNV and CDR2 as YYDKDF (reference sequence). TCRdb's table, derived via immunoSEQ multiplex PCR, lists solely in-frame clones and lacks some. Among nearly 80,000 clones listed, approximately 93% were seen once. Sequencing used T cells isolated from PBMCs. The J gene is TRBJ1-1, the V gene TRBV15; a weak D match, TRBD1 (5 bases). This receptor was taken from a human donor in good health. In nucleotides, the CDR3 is TGTGCCACCAGCAGAGATTTGATAGGGGATGCAGAAGCTTTCTTT. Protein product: CATSRDLIGDAEAFF.